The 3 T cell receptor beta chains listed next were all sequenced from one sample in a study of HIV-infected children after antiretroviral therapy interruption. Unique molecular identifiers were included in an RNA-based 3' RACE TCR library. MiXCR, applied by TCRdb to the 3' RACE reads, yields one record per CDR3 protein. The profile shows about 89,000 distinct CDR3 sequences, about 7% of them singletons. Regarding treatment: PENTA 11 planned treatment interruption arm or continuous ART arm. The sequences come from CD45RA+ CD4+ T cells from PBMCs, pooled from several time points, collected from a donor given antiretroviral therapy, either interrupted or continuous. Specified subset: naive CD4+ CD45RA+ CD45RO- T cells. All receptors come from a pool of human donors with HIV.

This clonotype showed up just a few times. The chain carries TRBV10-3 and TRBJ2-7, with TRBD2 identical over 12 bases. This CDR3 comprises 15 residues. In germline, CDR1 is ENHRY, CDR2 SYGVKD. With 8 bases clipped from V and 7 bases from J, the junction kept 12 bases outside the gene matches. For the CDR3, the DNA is TGTGCCATCTCCGCCCTAGCGGGGGGGCCAGGGGAGCAGTACTTC. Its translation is CAISALAGGPGEQYF.

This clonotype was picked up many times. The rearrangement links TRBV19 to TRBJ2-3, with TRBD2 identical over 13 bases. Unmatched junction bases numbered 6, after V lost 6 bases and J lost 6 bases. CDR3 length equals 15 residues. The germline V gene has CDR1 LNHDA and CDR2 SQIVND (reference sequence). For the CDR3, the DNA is TGTGCCAGTAGGCGGACTAGCGGGAGCGGTGATACGCAGTATTTT. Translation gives CASRRTSGSGDTQYF.

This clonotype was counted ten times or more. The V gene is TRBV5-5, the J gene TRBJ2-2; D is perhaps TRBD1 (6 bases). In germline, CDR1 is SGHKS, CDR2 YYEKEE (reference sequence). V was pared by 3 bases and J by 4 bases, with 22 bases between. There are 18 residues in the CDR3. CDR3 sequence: CASSSPKVTGTTTGELFF. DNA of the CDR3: TGTGCCAGCAGCTCACCAAAAGTCACAGGGACAACCACCGGGGAGCTGTTTTTT.